A single sample is the source of the 15 T cell receptor beta chains below, sequenced in a study of a mutant IDH1 vaccine in newly diagnosed glioma. Time point denoted: baseline, week 1 (first vaccination visit). As for treatment: pre-vaccination baseline after standard-of-care therapy. Libraries were prepared by immunoSEQ multiplex PCR; TCRdb keeps only in-frame clonotypes and omits some of them. This repertoire shows tens of thousands of clones, 65% to 85% found once; its top ten account for over 4%. The sample in question was peripheral blood mononuclear cells (PBMCs), obtained from a glioma patient treated with radiotherapy, temozolomide or both. The source of these receptors is a woman between 18 and 29 years old with glioma. Some clones in this sample may be carry-over from other donors' samples.

The chain links TRBV30 to TRBJ2-2; D is possibly TRBD1 or TRBD2 (5 bases each). V was shortened by 1 base and J by 7 bases, with 10 bases between the two germline ends. Germline V lookup: CDR1 GTSNPN, CDR2 SVGIG (reference sequence). The length of the CDR3 is 13 residues. The CDR3 DNA reads as TGTGCCTGGAGTGGGGACGAGGACGGGGAGCTGTTTTTT. It encodes CAWSGDEDGELFF.

V is TRBV9 and J is TRBJ2-2; no firm D call. V lost 0 bases, J lost 6 bases, and 3 bases lay in between. The CDR3 spans 12 residues. CDR1 is SGDLS, CDR2 YYNGEE, per germline. The CDR3: CASSVVAGELFF. The CDR3 nucleotides read TGTGCCAGCAGCGTAGTGGCCGGGGAGCTGTTTTTT.

CDR3 nucleotide sequence: TGTGCCAGCAGGGGCGGATTTAGCAATCAGCCCCAGCATTTT. The encoded protein is CASRGGFSNQPQHF. The chain links TRBV6-1 to TRBJ1-5, with D uncertain. V lost 6 bases and J lost 0, with 9 bases in between. The CDR3 spans 14 residues. Germline lookup yields CDR1 MNHNS and CDR2 SASEGT.

The chain employs TRBV7-2 and TRBJ2-2; D remains ambiguous. In germline, CDR1 is SGHTA, CDR2 FQGNSA. The CDR3 has 15 residues. V lost 4 bases and J 0 bases, leaving 9 bases between the germline ends. CDR3 amino acids: CASSSPFANTGELFF. For the CDR3, the DNA is TGTGCCAGCAGCTCTCCCTTCGCGAACACCGGGGAGCTGTTTTTT.

J is TRBJ2-3 and V is TRBV7-2, with 10 bases that match TRBD2. The V gene end was trimmed by 3 bases and the J gene end by 2 bases; junction bases not matched to a gene: 8. Germline-derived CDR1 and CDR2 are SGHTA and FQGNSA. The CDR3 sequence is 17 residues long. The CDR3 nucleotides read TGTGCCAGCAGCTTCCGGGCGACTAGCGGGCACACAGATACGCAGTATTTT. Its translation: CASSFRATSGHTDTQYF.

In its sample, this clone was seen once. The junction departs from germline at one end; a sequencing error may be responsible. This chain uses TRBV7-7 with TRBJ2-2; D is undetermined. Germline CDR1 SSHAT, CDR2 FNYEAQ (reference sequence). The CDR3 totals 13 residues. The CDR3 coding sequence is TGTGCTAGCAGCTTCGACCCGTCGGGGGAGCTGTTTTTT. Encoded protein: CASSFDPSGELFF. The whole variable domain, filled in from reference TRBV7-7 and TRBJ2-2, reads GAGVSQSPRYKVTKRGQDVTLRCDPISSHATLYWYQQALGQGPEFLTYFNYEAQPDKSGLPSDRFSAERPEGSISTLTIQRTEQRDSAMYRCASSFDPSGELFFGEGSRLTVL.

The chain recombines TRBV6-5 with TRBJ2-7; D is perhaps TRBD2 (5 bases). Germline assignment: CDR1 MNHEY and CDR2 SVGAGI. This CDR3 is built from 14 residues. Deletions cut 2 bases from V and 3 bases from J, with 11 bases between. The CDR3 region has the DNA TGTGCCAGCAGTTACGCTGCAGGAGGCTACGAGCAGTACTTC. The encoded protein is CASSYAAGGYEQYF.

The chain uses TRBV5-1 and TRBJ1-5, with 7 bases identical to TRBD1. CDR1 is SGHRS, CDR2 YFSETQ, per germline. The junction had 3 bases not matched to a gene; V was cut back by 4 bases and J by 2 bases. The CDR3 runs 14 residues. DNA for the CDR3: TGCGCCAGCAGCCAAGGACAGGGCAATCAGCCCCAGCATTTT. It translates to CASSQGQGNQPQHF.

The CDR3 loop reads CAWSSGKTSEQFF. The CDR3 DNA reads TGTGCCTGGAGTAGCGGGAAAACGAGTGAGCAGTTCTTC. The chain employs TRBV30 and TRBJ2-1; 7 positions match TRBD2. With V trimmed by 2 bases and J by 9 bases, 7 bases remained unmatched. CDR3 size: 13 residues. The V gene's germline CDR1 is GTSNPN and CDR2 SVGIG (reference sequence).

The V and J genes are TRBV29-1 and TRBJ2-1; D possibly uses TRBD1 or TRBD2 (5 bases each). Per germline, CDR1 SQVTM and CDR2 ANQGSEA. V lost 1 base and J lost 6, with 10 bases in between. CDR3 length: 13 residues. This CDR3 is CSVEGGIGNEQFF. The CDR3 DNA sequence: TGCAGCGTTGAAGGGGGGATCGGCAATGAGCAGTTCTTC.

V is TRBV13 and J is TRBJ2-7; 7 bases fit TRBD1. The CDR3 length is 15 residues. Looked up from germline, CDR1 is PRHDT and CDR2 is FYEKMQ (reference sequence). V was pared by 5 bases and J by 6 bases, with 13 bases of the junction left unmatched. CDR3 DNA: TGTGCCAGCAGCCCTCGGACAGGTGGAGTGGGCGAGCAGTACTTC. This gives the protein CASSPRTGGVGEQYF.

The chain employs TRBV4-1 and TRBJ2-2, with D possibly matching TRBD1 (6 bases). The V gene's germline CDR1 is MGHRA and CDR2 YSYEKL. CDR3 length: 12 amino acids. V was clipped by 3 bases and J by 7 bases, with 6 bases between them. The CDR3 sequence is CASSQGHGELFF. CDR3 DNA sequence: TGCGCCAGCAGCCAGGGACACGGGGAGCTGTTTTTT.

This clone was detected once. The chain couples TRBV5-1 to TRBJ2-1; 14 bases are shared with TRBD2. Trimming removed 2 bases from V and 0 bases from J; junction bases left unmatched: 4. The CDR3 is 18 residues long. Per germline, CDR1 SGHRS and CDR2 YFSETQ. The CDR3: CASSFGLAGGFSYNEQFF. The CDR3 DNA sequence: TGCGCCAGCAGCTTCGGACTAGCGGGAGGTTTCTCCTACAATGAGCAGTTCTTC.

The chain joins TRBV6-1 to TRBJ1-5; 8 bases align to TRBD1. The CDR3 length is 13 residues. The V segment lost 3 bases and the J segment 6 bases; nucleotides outside the gene matches: 1. Looked up from germline, CDR1 is MNHNS and CDR2 is SASEGT. CDR3 nucleotides: TGTGCCAGCAGTGACAGGGGGCGTCAGCCCCAGCATTTT. This sequence encodes CASSDRGRQPQHF.

The genes are TRBV6-1 and TRBJ1-4, with 9 bases lining up with TRBD1. With V trimmed by 7 bases and J by 5 bases, 5 bases remained unmatched. The CDR3 sequence is 14 residues long. CDR1 is MNHNS and CDR2 is SASEGT in the germline V gene. The CDR3 bases are TGTGCCAGCAAAATCGGACAGGGGAATGAAAAACTGTTTTTT. Translated: CASKIGQGNEKLFF.